What follows are 6 T cell receptor beta chains derived from one specimen sequenced in a study of blood T cell repertoires in COVID-19. Assay used: immunoSEQ multiplex PCR; TCRdb lists only in-frame clones, some missing. The sample gives fewer than 120,000 clones, over 65% of which show up once; over 3.5% is in the top ten. Sequenced material: peripheral blood. These TCRs come from a woman of 80 years or more with acute or convalescent COVID-19.

The chain is built from TRBV3-1 (or the pseudogene TRBV3-2) and TRBJ2-7, with 9 nucleotides matching TRBD2. Germline CDR1 is LGHDT and CDR2 is YNNKEL (reference sequence). The CDR3 consists of 15 residues. Trimming at V came to 0 bases and at J to 3 bases, leaving 3 bases not matched to a gene. This chain's CDR3 is CASSQDGLAIYEQYF. As DNA, the CDR3 is TGTGCCAGCAGCCAAGACGGACTAGCGATCTACGAGCAGTACTTC.

This rearrangement joins TRBV10-3 to TRBJ2-2; 10 bases agree with TRBD2. The CDR3 loop spans 16 amino acids. V lost 3 bases to trimming and J lost 5 bases; unmatched junction nucleotides: 6. Germline CDR1 reads ENHRY; CDR2 reads SYGVKD. CDR3 nucleotides: TGTGCCATCAGTGAAAGTCCGGGACTAGCGACCGGGGAGCTGTTTTTT. Translating gives CAISESPGLATGELFF.

This clone appeared a single time. The gene calls are TRBV6-5 and TRBJ2-7, with TRBD1 matching 10 bases. The CDR3 is 14 residues long. V was clipped by 4 bases and J by 6 bases; unmatched bases: 6. Germline lookup yields CDR1 MNHEY and CDR2 SVGAGI. The CDR3 DNA sequence: TGTGCCAGCAGTTCTGACAGGGGGCGGGCCGAGCAGTACTTC. It codes for CASSSDRGRAEQYF.

The V and J genes are TRBV11-3 and TRBJ2-1, with TRBD2 matching over 13 bases. The germline gives CDR1 SGHNT, CDR2 YENEEA. The CDR3 runs to 18 residues. V trimming: 0 bases; J trimming: 7 bases; junction bases outside the gene matches: 9. This chain's CDR3 is CASSLEGTSGAVGNEQFF. The DNA of the CDR3 is TGTGCCAGCAGCTTAGAGGGGACTAGCGGGGCGGTAGGAAATGAGCAGTTCTTC.

V gene TRBV28 combines with J gene TRBJ1-2; 7 nucleotides line up with TRBD1. The CDR3 runs 15 residues. Germline CDR1 and CDR2: MDHEN and SYDVKM. V shed 4 bases, J shed 3 bases, and the junction held 8 bases outside the gene matches. The CDR3 DNA is TGTGCCAGCAGTTCGGGGACAGTCCTCGACTATGGCTACACCTTC. Its protein product is CASSSGTVLDYGYTF.

V is TRBV18 and J is TRBJ2-1; tentative D call: TRBD2 (5 bases). Germline V gives CDR1 KGHSH, CDR2 LQKENI. Trimming shortened V by 6 bases and J by 4 bases, and 16 bases separated the two germline ends. CDR3 length equals 15 residues. Here the CDR3 reads CASSFSGYDYNEQFF. Here the CDR3 DNA reads TGTGCCAGCTCGTTCAGCGGCTACGATTACAATGAGCAGTTCTTC.